This T cell receptor beta chain is drawn from a study of blood T cell repertoires in COVID-19. V was pared by 4 bases and J by 0 bases, with 6 bases of the junction left unmatched. The CDR3 extends over 16 amino acids. CDR1 and CDR2 from the germline V gene are MGHDK and SYGVNS. The repertoire was sequenced with immunoSEQ multiplex PCR; TCRdb's copy has only in-frame clones and lacks some. Among almost 25,000 clones listed, roughly 80% were seen once. The clonotype originates from a human donor in a cohort sampled during active COVID-19. The material sequenced was peripheral blood. The chain combines TRBV25-1 with TRBJ2-3; 8 nucleotides agree with TRBD2. The CDR3 DNA reads TGTGCCAGCAGTGCCGGGACTAGTTCTAGCACAGATACGCAGTATTTT. Its translation is CASSAGTSSSTDTQYF.